This paragraph covers one T cell receptor beta chain sequence. This sample is drawn from a study of CD8+ T cells in alopecia areata. Overall study context: Patients in the treated group were given tofacitinib by mouth, 5 to 10 mg twice a day.

The CDR3 extends over 16 amino acids. V was shortened by 5 bases and J by 4 bases, with 20 bases between the two germline ends. In germline, CDR1 is PRHDT, CDR2 FYEKMQ (reference sequence). RNA was isolated and reverse transcribed to cDNA, the sequencing template. Sequencing used immunoSEQ multiplex PCR; TCRdb keeps in-frame clones, though not all of them. The sample has 160,000 or so clones; around 71% are singletons. Sequencing used CD8+ T cells sorted from blood, obtained at week 0. The rearrangement uses TRBV13 and TRBJ1-1, with a possible D match to TRBD1 (5 bases). The TCR sequence derives from a human donor with alopecia areata. CDR3 DNA sequence: TGTGCCAGCAGCCCAGGGTACGGGGTCGAGGGCACTGAAGCTTTCTTT. Residues: CASSPGYGVEGTEAFF.